The 20 T cell receptor beta chains below were found in one sample sequenced in a study of CD8+CD57+ T cells in acquired aplastic anemia. Profiling that covered TCR beta VDJ and CDR3 relied on genomic DNA as its template. TCRdb redid the calling of the reads with MiXCR, one entry per CDR3 protein. This sample has about 58,000 distinct CDR3 sequences; roughly three fifths occur once, and the top ten carry 15% to 20%. Only patients with CD8+CD57+ cell expansion on flow cytometry were chosen for sequencing. Sample: sorted CD4+, CD8+, or CD8+CD57+ T cells (not recorded which) from PBMCs. The receptor source for this set is a human donor with aplastic anemia.

The rearrangement uses TRBV2 and TRBJ2-7; TRBD1 might be the D (6 bases). The CDR3 runs to 14 residues. V was trimmed by 5 bases and J by 6 bases, leaving 17 bases between them. Germline CDR1 SNHLY, CDR2 FYNNEI. This CDR3 is CASSKLTGGREQYF. As DNA, the CDR3 is TGTGCCAGCAGTAAATTGACAGGTGGCCGCGAGCAGTACTTC.

The chain recombines TRBV7-2 with TRBJ2-7; D might be TRBD1 (5 bases). CDR3 length: 13 amino acids. The germline V gene has CDR1 SGHTA and CDR2 FQGNSA. The V end lost 6 bases, the J end lost 3 bases, and 12 bases lay between the germline ends. Here the CDR3 reads CASSLRRGYEQYF. The CDR3 bases are TGTGCCAGCAGTTTACGTAGGGGCTACGAGCAGTACTTC.

This chain joins TRBV29-1 and TRBJ2-7; D is uncertain. The CDR3 totals 13 residues. Trimming removed 8 bases at V and 3 bases at J, with 17 bases between. Germline CDR1 SQVTM, CDR2 ANQGSEA. The CDR3 protein is CSIGKSSGYEQYF. The CDR3 region has the DNA TGCAGCATTGGCAAATCCTCCGGCTACGAGCAGTACTTC.

The chain links TRBV20-1 to TRBJ1-1, with D unresolved. With 0 bases removed from V and 4 bases from J, the gap between germline ends came to 21 bases. Germline-derived CDR1 and CDR2 are DFQATT and SNEGSKA (reference sequence). This CDR3 comprises 17 residues. The CDR3 DNA reads TGCAGTGCTAGAGATAGGGCCCACCACAGCGCAGCCACTGAAGCTTTCTTT. This encodes CSARDRAHHSAATEAFF.

The rearrangement links TRBV19 to TRBJ2-7, with D maybe TRBD2 (7 bases). CDR1 LNHDA and CDR2 SQIVND come from the germline V gene (reference sequence). Trimming pared 3 bases from V and 7 bases from J, leaving 13 bases between. The CDR3 is made up of 13 amino acids. CDR3 nucleotide sequence: TGTGCCAGTAGTATTCGGGGGGCGGGGGAGCAGTACTTC. The encoded protein is CASSIRGAGEQYF.

The chain couples TRBV29-1 to TRBJ1-1; D call uncertain. The V gene's germline CDR1 is SQVTM and CDR2 ANQGSEA. This CDR3 contains 13 residues. The ends were cut back, 3 bases at V and 3 bases at J, with 11 bases in the middle. The CDR3 region is CSVEPDGDTEAFF. CDR3 bases: TGCAGCGTTGAGCCGGACGGAGACACTGAAGCTTTCTTT.

The V and J genes are TRBV7-8 and TRBJ1-2; the D is unclear. The CDR3 consists of 15 residues. Germline lookup yields CDR1 SGHVS and CDR2 FQNEAQ. V lost 3 bases, J lost 4 bases, and 15 bases lay in between. Here the CDR3 reads CASSFLTRPPYGYTF. The DNA of the CDR3 is TGTGCCAGCAGCTTTCTGACCCGTCCCCCCTATGGCTACACCTTC.

This clonotype has a count of ten or more. The chain links TRBV27 to TRBJ2-1; 7 nucleotides match TRBD1. Germline V CDR1 and CDR2: MNHEY, SMNVEV (reference sequence). Losses at the gene ends were 5 bases for V and 6 bases for J; bases not matched to a gene: 13. The CDR3 has 16 amino acids. CDR3 amino acids: CASSLATGSDPNEQFF. The CDR3 region has the DNA TGTGCCAGCAGTCTCGCGACAGGGTCTGACCCCAATGAGCAGTTCTTC.

This clonotype has a count of ten or more. The chain links TRBV4-1 to TRBJ1-2; D is uncertain. From germline, CDR1 is MGHRA and CDR2 YSYEKL. Trimming stripped 8 bases from V and 1 base from J, with 14 bases between. There are 14 residues in the CDR3. CDR3: CASAPDENNYGYTF. The CDR3 DNA reads as TGCGCCAGCGCCCCGGACGAAAATAACTATGGCTACACCTTC.

This clonotype was seen at least ten times. This chain uses TRBV20-1 with TRBJ2-1, with a possible D match to TRBD2 (6 bases). CDR1 is DFQATT and CDR2 is SNEGSKA in the germline V gene (reference sequence). The CDR3 sequence is 14 residues long. Deletions cut 3 bases from V and 5 bases from J, with 14 bases between. The CDR3 protein is CSARGGWADNEQFF. In DNA form, the CDR3 reads TGCAGTGCTAGGGGGGGATGGGCAGACAATGAGCAGTTCTTC.

Sample share makes this clonotype medium-sized. The J gene is TRBJ2-7, the V gene TRBV24-1; D is possibly TRBD1 (7 bases). Germline values: CDR1 KGHDR, CDR2 SFDVKD. This CDR3 has 14 residues. Trimming took 2 bases from V and 2 from J, leaving 9 bases between them. CDR3 sequence (DNA): TGTGCCACCAGTGATTCAGGGGGGACCTACGAGCAGTACTTC. Translated: CATSDSGGTYEQYF.

This clonotype occurred many times. V usage is TRBV19 and J usage is TRBJ1-5; D remains unclear. This CDR3 has 13 residues. Between the trimmed V and J ends, which lost 1 base and 7 bases, there was a span of 8 bases. The V gene's germline CDR1 is LNHDA and CDR2 SQIVND (reference sequence). The DNA for the CDR3 is TGTGCCAGTAGTATAGCCTACGGGCAGCCCCAGCATTTT. Its translation: CASSIAYGQPQHF. The variable domain in full, completed from reference TRBV19 and TRBJ1-5, reads DGGITQSPKYLFRKEGQNVTLSCEQNLNHDAMYWYRQDPGQGLRLIYYSQIVNDFQKGDIAEGYSVSREKKESFPLTVTSAQKNPTAFYLCASSIAYGQPQHFGDGTRLSIL.

In regard to this clonotype: A read error may account for a junction end that differs from germline. This chain links TRBV7-9 with TRBJ2-1, with a tentative D call TRBD2 (5 bases). This CDR3 is built from 12 residues. CDR1 SEHNR and CDR2 FQNEAQ come from the germline V gene (reference sequence). CDR3 nucleotide sequence: TGTGCCATCAGCCACGGGATCAATGAGCAGTTCTTC. It translates to CAISHGINEQFF.

Concerning this clonotype: One end of the junction is discordant with germline, which a read error may explain. The chain employs TRBV10-2 and TRBJ1-1; D might be TRBD1 (5 bases). The CDR3 spans 15 residues. The germline gives CDR1 WSHSY, CDR2 SAAADI. This CDR3 reads CASSGKAHEDTEALF. The CDR3 DNA is TGCGCCAGCAGTGGTAAGGCCCACGAGGACACTGAAGCTCTCTTT.

This clonotype has only a few counts. The genes are TRBV10-3 and TRBJ2-6; possibly TRBD1 or TRBD2 for D (5 bases each). The CDR3 is 16 residues long. Germline CDR1 reads ENHRY; CDR2 reads SYGVKD. V lost 2 bases and J 2 bases, leaving 10 bases between the germline ends. CDR3 DNA: TGTGCCATCAGTGAGACGGGGCTCGCTGGGGCCAACGTCCTGACTTTC. Its protein product is CAISETGLAGANVLTF.

This clonotype came up many times. The chain has TRBV15 and TRBJ2-2; the D gene could be TRBD1 or TRBD2 (5 bases each). This CDR3 spans 15 amino acids. V lost 8 bases and J lost 6, with 19 bases in between. CDR1 and CDR2 (germline): LNHNV, YYDKDF (reference sequence). The CDR3 DNA reads TGTGCCACCCCCAGGGACGGCCGAGGGGCCGGGGAGCTGTTTTTT. Residues: CATPRDGRGAGELFF.

This clonotype was detected a few times. The chain combines TRBV4-1 with TRBJ2-2; TRBD2 might be the D (6 bases). V lost 0 bases to trimming and J lost 5 bases, with 10 bases between them. The CDR3 runs 15 residues. Germline assignment: CDR1 MGHRA and CDR2 YSYEKL. This CDR3 is CASSQEEGRTGELFF. CDR3 DNA sequence: TGCGCCAGCAGCCAAGAGGAGGGGCGAACCGGGGAGCTGTTTTTT.

CDR3 protein: CASSVGPSSYEQYF. The DNA for the CDR3 is TGTGCCAGCAGCGTAGGTCCGAGCTCCTACGAGCAGTACTTC. V gene TRBV9 combines with J gene TRBJ2-7; D is uncertain. The CDR3 runs 14 residues. Trimming shortened V by 0 bases and J by 0 bases, and 7 bases separated the two germline ends. Germline lookup yields CDR1 SGDLS and CDR2 YYNGEE. Drawing the rest from reference TRBV9 and TRBJ2-7, the complete variable domain is DSGVTQTPKHLITATGQRVTLRCSPRSGDLSVYWYQQSLDQGLQFLIQYYNGEERAKGNILERFSAQQFPDLHSELNLSSLELGDSALYFCASSVGPSSYEQYFGPGTRLTVT.

This sequence joins TRBV7-3 and TRBJ2-7; D uncertain. V dropped 5 bases and J dropped 5 bases, with 13 bases sitting between them. CDR3 length: 13 amino acids. Germline CDR1 SGHTA, CDR2 FQGTGA. The CDR3 DNA follows: TGTGCCAGCAGCGTAGACCCCACCCACGAGCAGTACTTC. It codes for CASSVDPTHEQYF.

The chain joins TRBV7-3 to TRBJ2-7; TRBD1 agrees at 8 bases. After removal of 5 bases from V and 7 bases from J, the junction contained 13 bases not matched to a gene. The CDR3 consists of 15 residues. Germline V gene data show CDR1 as SGHTA and CDR2 as FQGTGA. The CDR3: CASSPGTGPIEEQYF. The CDR3 coding sequence is TGTGCCAGCAGCCCCGGGACAGGCCCGATTGAGGAGCAGTACTTC. Based on the CDR3 plus reference TRBV7-3 and TRBJ2-7, the full variable domain is GAGVSQTPSNKVTEKGKYVELRCDPISGHTALYWYRQSLGQGPEFLIYFQGTGAADDSGLPNDRFFAVRPEGSVSTLKIQRTERGDSAVYLCASSPGTGPIEEQYFGPGTRLTVT.